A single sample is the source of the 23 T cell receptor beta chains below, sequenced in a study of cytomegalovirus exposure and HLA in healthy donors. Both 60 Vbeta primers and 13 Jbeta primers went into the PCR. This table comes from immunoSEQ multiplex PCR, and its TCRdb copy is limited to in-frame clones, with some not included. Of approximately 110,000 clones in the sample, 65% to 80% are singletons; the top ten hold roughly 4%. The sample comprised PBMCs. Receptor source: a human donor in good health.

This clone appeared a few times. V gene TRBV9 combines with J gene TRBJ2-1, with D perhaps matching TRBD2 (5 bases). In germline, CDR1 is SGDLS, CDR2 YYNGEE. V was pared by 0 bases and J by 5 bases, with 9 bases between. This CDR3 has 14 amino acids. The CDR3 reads CASSVGERHNEQFF. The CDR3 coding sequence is TGTGCCAGCAGCGTAGGGGAGCGCCACAATGAGCAGTTCTTC.

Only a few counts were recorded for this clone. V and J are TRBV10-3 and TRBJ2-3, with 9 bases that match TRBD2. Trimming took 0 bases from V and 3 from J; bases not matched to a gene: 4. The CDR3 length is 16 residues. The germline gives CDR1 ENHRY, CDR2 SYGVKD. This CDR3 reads CAISESPSGTTDTQYF. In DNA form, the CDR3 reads TGTGCCATCAGTGAGTCACCTAGCGGGACGACAGATACGCAGTATTTT.

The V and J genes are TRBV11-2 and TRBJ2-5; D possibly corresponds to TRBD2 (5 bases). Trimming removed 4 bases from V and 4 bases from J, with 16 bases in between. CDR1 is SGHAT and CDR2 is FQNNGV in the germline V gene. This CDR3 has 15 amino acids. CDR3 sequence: CASSSPEAAGETQYF. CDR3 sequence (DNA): TGTGCCAGCAGCTCCCCCGAGGCGGCGGGAGAGACCCAGTACTTC.

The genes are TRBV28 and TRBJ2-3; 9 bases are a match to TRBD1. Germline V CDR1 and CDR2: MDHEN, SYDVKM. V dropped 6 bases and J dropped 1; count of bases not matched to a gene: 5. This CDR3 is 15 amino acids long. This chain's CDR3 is CASRLQGAGTDTQYF. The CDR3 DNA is TGTGCCAGCAGGTTACAGGGGGCCGGCACAGATACGCAGTATTTT.

CDR3 residues: CASSADRGHEQFF. The CDR3 DNA sequence: TGTGCCAGCAGTGCAGACAGGGGACATGAGCAGTTCTTC. The genes are TRBV6-1 and TRBJ2-1, with 8 bases aligning to TRBD1. CDR1 MNHNS and CDR2 SASEGT come from the germline V gene. The length of the CDR3 is 13 residues. The J segment lost 8 bases and the V segment lost 4 bases, leaving 4 bases of the junction unmatched.

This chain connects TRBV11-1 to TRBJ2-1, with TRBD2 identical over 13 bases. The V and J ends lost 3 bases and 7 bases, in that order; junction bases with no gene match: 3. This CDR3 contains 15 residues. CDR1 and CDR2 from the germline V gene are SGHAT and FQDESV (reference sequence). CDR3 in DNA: TGTGCCAGCAGCTTTGGACTAGCGGGGGTAAATGAGCAGTTCTTC. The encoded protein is CASSFGLAGVNEQFF.

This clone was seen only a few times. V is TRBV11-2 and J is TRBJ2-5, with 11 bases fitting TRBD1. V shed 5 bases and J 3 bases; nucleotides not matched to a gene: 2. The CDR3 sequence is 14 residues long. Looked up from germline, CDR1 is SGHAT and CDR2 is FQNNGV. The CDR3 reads CASSKGQGEETQYF. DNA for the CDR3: TGTGCCAGCAGCAAGGGACAGGGGGAAGAGACCCAGTACTTC. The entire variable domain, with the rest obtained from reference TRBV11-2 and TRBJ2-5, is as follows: EAGVAQSPRYKIIEKRQSVAFWCNPISGHATLYWYQQILGQGPKLLIQFQNNGVVDDSQLPKDRFSAERLKGVDSTLKIQPAKLEDSAVYLCASSKGQGEETQYFGPGTRLLVL.

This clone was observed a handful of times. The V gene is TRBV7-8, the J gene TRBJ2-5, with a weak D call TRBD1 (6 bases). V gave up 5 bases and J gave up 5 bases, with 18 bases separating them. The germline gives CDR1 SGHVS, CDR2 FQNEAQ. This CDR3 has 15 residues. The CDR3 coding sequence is TGTGCCAGCAGCCCGCAGACAGGAGGTCGGGAGACCCAGTACTTC. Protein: CASSPQTGGRETQYF. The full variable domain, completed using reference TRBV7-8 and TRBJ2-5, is GAGVSQSPRYKVAKRGQDVALRCDPISGHVSLFWYQQALGQGPEFLTYFQNEAQLDKSGLPSDRFFAERPEGSVSTLKIQRTQQEDSAVYLCASSPQTGGRETQYFGPGTRLLVL.

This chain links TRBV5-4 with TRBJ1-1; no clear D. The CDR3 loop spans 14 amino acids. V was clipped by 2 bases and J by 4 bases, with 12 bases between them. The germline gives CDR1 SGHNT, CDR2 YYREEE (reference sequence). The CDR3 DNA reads TGTGCCAGCAGCTTAGACTGGTCGGGCACTGAAGCTTTCTTT. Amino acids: CASSLDWSGTEAFF. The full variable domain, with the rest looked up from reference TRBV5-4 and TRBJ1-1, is ETGVTQSPTHLIKTRGQQVTLRCSSQSGHNTVSWYQQALGQGPQFIFQYYREEENGRGNFPPRFSGLQFPNYSSELNVNALELDDSALYLCASSLDWSGTEAFFGQGTRLTVV.

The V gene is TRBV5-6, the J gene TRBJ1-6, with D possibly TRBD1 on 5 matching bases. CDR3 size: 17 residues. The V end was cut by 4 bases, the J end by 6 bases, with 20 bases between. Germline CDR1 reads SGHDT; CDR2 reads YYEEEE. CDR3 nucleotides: TGTGCCAGCAGCCCGCTCGCCAGGGCGACCGGTAATTCACCCCTCCACTTT. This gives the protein CASSPLARATGNSPLHF.

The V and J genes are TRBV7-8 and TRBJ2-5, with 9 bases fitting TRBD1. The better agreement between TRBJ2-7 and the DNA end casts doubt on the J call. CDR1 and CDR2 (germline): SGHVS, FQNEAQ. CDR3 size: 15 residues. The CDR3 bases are TGTGCCAGCAGCTTAGACGGGACAGGGTTCTACGAGCAGTACTTC. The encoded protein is CASSLDGTGFYEQYF.

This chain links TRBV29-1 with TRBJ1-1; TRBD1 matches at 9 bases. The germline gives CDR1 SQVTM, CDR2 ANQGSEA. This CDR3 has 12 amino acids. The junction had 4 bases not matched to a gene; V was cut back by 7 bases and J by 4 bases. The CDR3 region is CSANRGPTEAFF. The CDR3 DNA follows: TGCAGCGCGAACAGGGGGCCCACTGAAGCTTTCTTT.

CDR3 sequence: CSADIDEQYF. For the CDR3, the DNA is TGCAGTGCTGATATAGACGAGCAGTACTTC. The genes are TRBV20-1 and TRBJ2-7; no reliable D call. This CDR3 has 10 amino acids. The V end was cut by 5 bases, the J end by 5 bases, with 7 bases between. Germline loops: CDR1 DFQATT, CDR2 SNEGSKA (reference sequence).

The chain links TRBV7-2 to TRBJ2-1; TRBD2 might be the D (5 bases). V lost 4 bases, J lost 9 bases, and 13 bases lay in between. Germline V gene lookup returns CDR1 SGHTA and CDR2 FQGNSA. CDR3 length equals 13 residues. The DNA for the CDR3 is TGTGCCAGCAGCTCACCTGGAGGAGTTGAGCAGTTCTTC. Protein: CASSSPGGVEQFF.

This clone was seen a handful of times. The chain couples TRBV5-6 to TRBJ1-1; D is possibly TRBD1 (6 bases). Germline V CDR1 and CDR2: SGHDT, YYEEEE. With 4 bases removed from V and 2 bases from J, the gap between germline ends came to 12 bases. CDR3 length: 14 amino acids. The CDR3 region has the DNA TGTGCCAGCAGCCCGGACAGAGAAAACACTGAAGCTTTCTTT. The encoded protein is CASSPDRENTEAFF. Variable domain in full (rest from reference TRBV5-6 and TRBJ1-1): DAGVTQSPTHLIKTRGQQVTLRCSPKSGHDTVSWYQQALGQGPQFIFQYYEEEERQRGNFPDRFSGHQFPNYSSELNVNALLLGDSALYLCASSPDRENTEAFFGQGTRLTVV.

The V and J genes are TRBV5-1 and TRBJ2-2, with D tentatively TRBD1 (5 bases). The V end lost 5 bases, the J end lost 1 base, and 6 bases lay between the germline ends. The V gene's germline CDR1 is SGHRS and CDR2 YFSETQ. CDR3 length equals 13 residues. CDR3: CASRGENTGELFF. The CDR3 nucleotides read TGCGCCAGCAGAGGGGAGAACACCGGGGAGCTGTTTTTT.

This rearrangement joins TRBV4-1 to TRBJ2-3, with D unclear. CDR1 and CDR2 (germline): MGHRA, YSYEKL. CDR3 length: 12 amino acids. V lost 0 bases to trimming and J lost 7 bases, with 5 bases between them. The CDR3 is CASSQDLNTQYF. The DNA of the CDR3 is TGCGCCAGCAGCCAAGATCTAAATACGCAGTATTTT.

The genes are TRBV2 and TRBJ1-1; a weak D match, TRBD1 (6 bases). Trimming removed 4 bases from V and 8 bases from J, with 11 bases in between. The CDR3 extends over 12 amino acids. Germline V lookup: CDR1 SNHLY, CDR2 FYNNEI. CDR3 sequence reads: CASSVQGREAFF. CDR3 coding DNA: TGTGCCAGCAGTGTCCAGGGGCGAGAAGCTTTCTTT.

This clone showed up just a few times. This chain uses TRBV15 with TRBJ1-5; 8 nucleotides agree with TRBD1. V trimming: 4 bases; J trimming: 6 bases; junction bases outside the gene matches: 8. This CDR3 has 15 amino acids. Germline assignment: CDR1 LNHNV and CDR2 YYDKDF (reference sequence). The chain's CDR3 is CATSMRTGMAQPQHF. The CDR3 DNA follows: TGTGCCACCAGCATGAGGACAGGGATGGCTCAGCCCCAGCATTTT.

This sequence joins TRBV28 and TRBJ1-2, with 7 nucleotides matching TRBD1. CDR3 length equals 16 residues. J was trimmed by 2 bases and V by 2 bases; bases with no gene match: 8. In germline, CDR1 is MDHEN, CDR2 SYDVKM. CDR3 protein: CASSLARTGSNYGYTF. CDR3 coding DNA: TGTGCCAGCAGTTTAGCCCGGACAGGATCCAACTATGGCTACACCTTC.

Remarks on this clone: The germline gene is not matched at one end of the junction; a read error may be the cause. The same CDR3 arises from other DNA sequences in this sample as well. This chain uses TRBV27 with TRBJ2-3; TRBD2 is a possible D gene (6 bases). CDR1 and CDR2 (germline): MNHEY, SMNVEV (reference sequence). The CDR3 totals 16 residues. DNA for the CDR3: TGTGCCAGTAGTTTATGGGCAGGCGGGGGCACAGATACGCAGTATTTT. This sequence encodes CASSLWAGGGTDTQYF.

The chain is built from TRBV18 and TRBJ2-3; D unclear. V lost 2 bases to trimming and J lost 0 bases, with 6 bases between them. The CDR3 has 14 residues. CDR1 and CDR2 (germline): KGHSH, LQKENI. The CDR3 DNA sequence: TGTGCCAGCTCACCAGACTCTAGCACAGATACGCAGTATTTT. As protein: CASSPDSSTDTQYF. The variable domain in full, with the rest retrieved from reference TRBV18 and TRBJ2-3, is NAGVMQNPRHLVRRRGQEARLRCSPMKGHSHVYWYRQLPEEGLKFMVYLQKENIIDESGMPKERFSAEFPKEGPSILRIQQVVRGDSAAYFCASSPDSSTDTQYFGPGTRLTVL.

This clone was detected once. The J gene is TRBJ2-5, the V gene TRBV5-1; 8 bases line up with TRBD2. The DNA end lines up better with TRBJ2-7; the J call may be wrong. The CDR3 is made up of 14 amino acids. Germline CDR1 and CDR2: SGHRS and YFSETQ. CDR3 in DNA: TGCGCCAGCAGCCCACGGACTAGCACCTACGAGCAGTACTTC. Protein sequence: CASSPRTSTYEQYF.